The 17 T cell receptor beta chains listed next were all sequenced from one sample in a study of T cells in Graves' hyperthyroidism and ophthalmopathy. The CDR3 regions of TCR beta were amplified from RNA transcripts. HTBI primers were employed in a first-round RT-PCR of the TCR CDR3. TCRdb itself ran the multiplex PCR reads through MiXCR, one entry per CDR3 protein. The sample holds about 290,000 distinct CDR3 sequences, more than 10% seen once. Sequenced material: blood. Receptors originate from a woman younger than 45 with Graves' hyperthyroidism that later progressed to Graves' ophthalmopathy.

Ten or more counts support this clonotype. The V and J genes are TRBV28 and TRBJ1-4; TRBD1 agrees at 8 bases. The CDR3 sequence is 15 residues long. Per germline, CDR1 MDHEN and CDR2 SYDVKM. Trimming at V came to 5 bases and at J to 6 bases, leaving 8 bases not matched to a gene. CDR3 region: CASSPPGQDYEKLFF. The CDR3 DNA sequence: TGTGCCAGCAGTCCGCCGGGACAGGATTATGAAAAACTGTTTTTT.

This clonotype was detected many times. The rearrangement uses TRBV7-2 and TRBJ2-3; tentatively, D is TRBD2 (6 bases). The CDR3 loop spans 15 amino acids. CDR1 and CDR2 (germline): SGHTA, FQGNSA. Trimming cost V 5 bases and J 3 bases, with 15 bases left between them. The CDR3 here is CASSVGLVRTDTQYF. In DNA form, the CDR3 reads TGTGCCAGCAGCGTGGGACTGGTGAGGACAGATACGCAGTATTTT.

This clonotype was seen repeatedly, ten times or more. This chain links TRBV28 with TRBJ2-5, with unresolved D. CDR1 MDHEN and CDR2 SYDVKM come from the germline V gene. The CDR3 extends over 14 amino acids. The V end was cut by 3 bases, the J end by 2 bases, with 10 bases between. The CDR3 protein is CASSLPSRQETQYF. The DNA for the CDR3 is TGTGCCAGCAGTTTGCCTAGTCGACAAGAGACCCAGTACTTC.

This sequence joins TRBV5-1 and TRBJ2-6, with D maybe TRBD1 (5 bases). The V end lost 10 bases, the J end lost 5 bases, and 22 bases lay between the germline ends. This CDR3 is built from 16 residues. The germline V gene encodes CDR1 SGHRS and CDR2 YFSETQ. The CDR3 bases are TGCGCCTGCAAAGACGGGTTAGCAGGGTGGGCCAACGTCCTGACTTTC. Its protein product is CACKDGLAGWANVLTF.

In regard to this clonotype: This may come from a read error, since a much larger clone is one base off. The chain employs TRBV2 and TRBJ2-7; D unclear. Per the germline V gene, CDR1 is SNHLY and CDR2 is FYNNEI. Trimming cost V 3 bases and J 9 bases, with 27 bases left between them. This CDR3 is 17 amino acids long. In nucleotides, the CDR3 is TGTGCCAGCAGTGATCCCGGGTTTATCAAGGCAGCGCCCGGGCAGTACTTC. It translates to CASSDPGFIKAAPGQYF.

This chain links TRBV20-1 with TRBJ2-7, with D possibly being TRBD1 (7 bases). CDR1 is DFQATT, CDR2 SNEGSKA, per germline (reference sequence). The CDR3 is 14 residues long. Trimming took off 0 bases at V and 3 bases at J, with 12 bases between the two ends. The CDR3, as DNA: TGCAGTGCTAGAGATCTCCAGGGGGGCTACGAGCAGTACTTC. Protein: CSARDLQGGYEQYF.

This clonotype was seen many times. This chain joins TRBV7-9 and TRBJ2-3; unclear D gene. The germline V and J ends were trimmed by 3 bases and 5 bases, with 12 bases remaining between them. Germline V CDR1 and CDR2: SEHNR, FQNEAQ (reference sequence). The CDR3 spans 14 residues. The CDR3 DNA sequence: TGTGCCAGCAGCTTGGTGGACCGGAGAGATACGCAGTATTTT. Its translation is CASSLVDRRDTQYF.

This clonotype was recorded at least ten times. This rearrangement joins TRBV12-3 or TRBV12-4 to TRBJ1-1; D not resolved. V was shortened by 6 bases and J by 0 bases, with 11 bases between the two germline ends. The CDR3 covers 14 residues. CDR3 loop: CASRDLDLNTEAFF. The CDR3 DNA follows: TGTGCCAGCAGGGACTTAGACCTGAACACTGAAGCTTTCTTT.

This clonotype was counted at least ten times. CDR3 region: CASSSWGQEDSNEQFF. The CDR3 DNA sequence: TGTGCCAGCTCGTCCTGGGGGCAGGAAGATTCAAATGAGCAGTTCTTC. This chain joins TRBV18 and TRBJ2-1, with D tentatively TRBD1 (6 bases). Germline V gene lookup returns CDR1 KGHSH and CDR2 LQKENI. V lost 6 bases, J lost 7 bases, and 22 bases lay in between. This CDR3 has 16 amino acids.

As for this clonotype: One end of the junction varies from germline; a read error may be responsible. The rearrangement joins TRBV28 to TRBJ2-7; 9 bases agree with TRBD2. There are 15 residues in the CDR3. Germline V gene data show CDR1 as MDHEN and CDR2 as SYDVKM. The CDR3 loop is CAGSPGLARAYEQYF. CDR3 nucleotide sequence: TGTGCCGGCAGTCCTGGACTAGCGAGAGCCTACGAGCAGTACTTC.

Many counts were recorded for this clonotype. The J gene is TRBJ2-1, the V gene TRBV7-2; 9 bases are shared with TRBD2. In germline, CDR1 is SGHTA, CDR2 FQGNSA. Losses at the gene ends were 2 bases for V and 7 bases for J; bases not matched to a gene: 9. CDR3 size: 16 residues. The CDR3 loop is CASSLQAGGTFNEQFF. The CDR3 region has the DNA TGTGCCAGCAGCTTACAAGCGGGAGGTACTTTTAATGAGCAGTTCTTC. Looking up the rest from reference TRBV7-2 and TRBJ2-1 gives the full variable domain: GAGVSQSPSNKVTEKGKDVELRCDPISGHTALYWYRQSLGQGLEFLIYFQGNSAPDKSGLPSDRFSAERTGGSVSTLTIQRTQQEDSAVYLCASSLQAGGTFNEQFFGPGTRLTVL.

In this sample, this clonotype turned up many times. The CDR3 loop reads CASSLSSGTREFPYEQYF. CDR3 coding DNA: TGTGCCAGCAGTTTATCCTCCGGGACAAGGGAATTCCCCTACGAGCAGTACTTC. This chain links TRBV28 with TRBJ2-7; a weak D match, TRBD1 (6 bases). Germline CDR1 reads MDHEN; CDR2 reads SYDVKM. V lost 1 base and J 2 bases, leaving 21 bases between the germline ends. This CDR3 has 18 amino acids.

This clonotype was detected ten times or more. This chain uses TRBV28 with TRBJ1-5; 8 bases line up with TRBD1. The CDR3 sequence is 15 residues long. V lost 6 bases, J lost 5 bases, and 9 bases stayed unmatched. The germline V gene encodes CDR1 MDHEN and CDR2 SYDVKM. The CDR3, as DNA: TGTGCCAGCAGCCCGACAGGGACAGGACATCAGCCCCAGCATTTT. Translation: CASSPTGTGHQPQHF.

A word on this clonotype: A read error may produce the germline difference seen at one junction end. V usage is TRBV5-5 and J usage is TRBJ1-1; D not certain. The CDR3 is made up of 13 amino acids. The germline V gene has CDR1 SGHKS and CDR2 YYEKEE (reference sequence). The CDR3, as DNA: TGCGCCAGCAGCCTGTGGCCGAACGCTGAAGCTTTCTTT. This codes for CASSLWPNAEAFF.

This sequence joins TRBV28 and TRBJ2-1; the D gene is possibly TRBD1 (5 bases). The V end lost 6 bases, the J end lost 0 bases, and 18 bases lay between the germline ends. Germline values: CDR1 MDHEN, CDR2 SYDVKM. CDR3 length: 17 amino acids. The CDR3 sequence is CASSRTGILSSYNEQFF. The CDR3 region has the DNA TGTGCCAGCAGCAGAACAGGCATATTAAGCTCCTACAATGAGCAGTTCTTC.

The rearrangement joins TRBV29-1 to TRBJ1-3, with TRBD1 as a possible D gene (6 bases). CDR1 SQVTM and CDR2 ANQGSEA come from the germline V gene. Trimming pared 6 bases from V and 0 bases from J, leaving 18 bases between. CDR3 length: 16 residues. The CDR3 reads CSVRTDLGLSGNTIYF. The CDR3, as DNA: TGCAGCGTCAGGACAGACTTAGGGCTCTCTGGAAACACCATATATTTT.

This clonotype was counted ten times or more. V and J are TRBV7-9 and TRBJ2-1; TRBD2 agrees at 10 bases. J was trimmed by 9 bases and V by 3 bases; bases with no gene match: 8. The V gene's germline CDR1 is SEHNR and CDR2 FQNEAQ (reference sequence). The CDR3 runs to 15 residues. The CDR3 coding sequence is TGTGCCAGCAGCTTGCGGGAGGGACTAGCGAGTGAGCAGTTCTTC. This gives the protein CASSLREGLASEQFF.